This TCR beta chain was sequenced for a study of T-cell reconstitution after alpha-beta-depleted transplantation in children. General observations from the study: Some patients showed high day-60 TCRbeta diversity, which derived from surviving recipient T cells and thymic progenitors. After one year, T-cell counts and TCRbeta diversity mostly came from new T cells. About two months after transplant, alpha-beta T cells reportedly came from several hundred expanded graft clones.

Concerning this clonotype: Antigen: not known.

The CDR3 runs 18 residues. V shed 6 bases, J shed 9 bases, and the junction held 25 bases outside the gene matches. Germline-derived CDR1 and CDR2 are MNHEY and SVGEGT. The authors prepared the TCRbeta library with unique molecular identifiers. TCRdb ran MiXCR on the PCR reads and lists one entry per CDR3 protein. This table has 81,000 or so distinct CDR3 sequences, roughly a sixth appearing once. The sequence was collected from a male patient aged 2-15 years who had a stem cell transplant for acute lymphoblastic leukemia, so the T cells may come from the graft donor. This chain connects TRBV6-2 or TRBV6-3 to TRBJ2-7; 8 positions match TRBD1. Sequences were derived from PBMCs, mostly from graft donor cells, sampled 180 days after TCRalphabeta/CD19-depleted stem cell transplant. CDR3 nucleotides: TGTGCCAGCAGCACCGGGACAGGAGCCCCTAGAGTCCCTACGGGGCAGTACTTC. It specifies CASSTGTGAPRVPTGQYF.